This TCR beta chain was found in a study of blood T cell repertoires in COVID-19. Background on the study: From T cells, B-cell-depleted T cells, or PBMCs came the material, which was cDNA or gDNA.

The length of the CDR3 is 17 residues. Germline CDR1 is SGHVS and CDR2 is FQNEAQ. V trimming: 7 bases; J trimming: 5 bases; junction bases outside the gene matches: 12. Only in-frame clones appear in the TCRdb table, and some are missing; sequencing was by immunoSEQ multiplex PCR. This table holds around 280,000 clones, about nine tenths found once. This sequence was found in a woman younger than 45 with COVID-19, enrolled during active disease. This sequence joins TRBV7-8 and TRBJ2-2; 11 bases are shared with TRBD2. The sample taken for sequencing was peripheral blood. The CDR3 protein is CASTSPLAGGLTGELFF. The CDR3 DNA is TGTGCCAGCACCTCGCCCTTAGCGGGAGGGCTAACCGGGGAGCTGTTTTTT.